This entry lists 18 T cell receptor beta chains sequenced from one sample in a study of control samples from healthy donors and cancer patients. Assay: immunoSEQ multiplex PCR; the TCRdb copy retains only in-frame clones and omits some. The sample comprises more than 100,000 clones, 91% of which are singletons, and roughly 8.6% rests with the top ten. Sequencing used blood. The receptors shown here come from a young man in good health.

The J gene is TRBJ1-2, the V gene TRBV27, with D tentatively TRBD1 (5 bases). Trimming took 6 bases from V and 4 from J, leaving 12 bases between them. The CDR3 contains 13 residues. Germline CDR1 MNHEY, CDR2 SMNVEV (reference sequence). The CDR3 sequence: CASSPGAGYGYTF. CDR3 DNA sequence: TGTGCCAGCAGCCCCGGGGCGGGCTATGGCTACACCTTC.

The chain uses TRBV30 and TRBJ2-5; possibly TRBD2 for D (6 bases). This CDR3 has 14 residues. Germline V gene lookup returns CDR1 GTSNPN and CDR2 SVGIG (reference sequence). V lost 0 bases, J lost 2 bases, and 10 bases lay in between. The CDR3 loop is CAWSVGGVQETQYF. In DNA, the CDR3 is TGTGCCTGGAGTGTCGGCGGGGTACAAGAGACCCAGTACTTC.

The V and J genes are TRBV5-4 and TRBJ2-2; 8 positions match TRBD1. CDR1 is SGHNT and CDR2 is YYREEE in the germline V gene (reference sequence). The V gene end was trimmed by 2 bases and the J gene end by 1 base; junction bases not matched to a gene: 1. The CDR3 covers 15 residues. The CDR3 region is CASSFRGLNTGELFF. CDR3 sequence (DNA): TGTGCCAGCAGCTTCAGGGGGCTGAACACCGGGGAGCTGTTTTTT. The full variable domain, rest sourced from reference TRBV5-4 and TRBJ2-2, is ETGVTQSPTHLIKTRGQQVTLRCSSQSGHNTVSWYQQALGQGPQFIFQYYREEENGRGNFPPRFSGLQFPNYSSELNVNALELDDSALYLCASSFRGLNTGELFFGEGSRLTVL.

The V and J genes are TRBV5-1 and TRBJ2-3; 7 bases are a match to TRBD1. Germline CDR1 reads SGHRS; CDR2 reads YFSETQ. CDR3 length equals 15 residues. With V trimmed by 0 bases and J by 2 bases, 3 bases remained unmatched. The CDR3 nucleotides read TGCGCCAGCAGCTTGGGGGACAGCTTCACAGATACGCAGTATTTT. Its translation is CASSLGDSFTDTQYF.

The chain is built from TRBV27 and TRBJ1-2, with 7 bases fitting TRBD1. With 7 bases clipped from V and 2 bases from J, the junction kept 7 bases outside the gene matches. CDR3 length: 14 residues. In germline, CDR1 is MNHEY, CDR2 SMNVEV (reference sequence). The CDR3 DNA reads TGTGCCAGCACCAAGACAGGGCGCAACTATGGCTACACCTTC. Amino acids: CASTKTGRNYGYTF.

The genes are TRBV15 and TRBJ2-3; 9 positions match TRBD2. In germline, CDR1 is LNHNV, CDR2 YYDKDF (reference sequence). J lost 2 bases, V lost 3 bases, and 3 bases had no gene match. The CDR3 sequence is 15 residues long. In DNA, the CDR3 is TGTGCCACCAGCAGCCCTAGCGGGGACACAGATACGCAGTATTTT. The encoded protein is CATSSPSGDTDTQYF.

The CDR3 loop reads CASSKLGAFTDTQYF. CDR3 coding DNA: TGTGCCAGCAGTAAGCTTGGGGCATTCACAGATACGCAGTATTTT. The chain combines TRBV2 with TRBJ2-3; D is perhaps TRBD1 (5 bases). Trimming shortened V by 5 bases and J by 2 bases, and 14 bases separated the two germline ends. The CDR3 covers 15 residues. Germline V gene data show CDR1 as SNHLY and CDR2 as FYNNEI.

This chain's CDR3 is CAWSEASEGYTF. CDR3 bases: TGTGCCTGGAGTGAAGCCTCGGAGGGCTACACCTTC. V gene TRBV30 combines with J gene TRBJ1-2; the D is unclear. Trimming cost V 1 base and J 8 bases, with 11 bases left between them. The CDR3 is 12 amino acids. Germline loops: CDR1 GTSNPN, CDR2 SVGIG (reference sequence). The whole variable domain, remainder taken from reference TRBV30 and TRBJ1-2, is SQTIHQWPATLVQPVGSPLSLECTVEGTSNPNLYWYRQAAGRGLQLLFYSVGIGQISSEVPQNLSASRPQDRQFILSSKKLLLSDSGFYLCAWSEASEGYTFGSGTRLTVV.

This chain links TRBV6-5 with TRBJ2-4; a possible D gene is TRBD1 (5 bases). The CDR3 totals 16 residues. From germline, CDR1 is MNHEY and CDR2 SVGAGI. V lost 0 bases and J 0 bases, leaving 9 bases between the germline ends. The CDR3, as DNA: TGTGCCAGCAGTTACTCCCCAGGGCTAGCCAAAAACATTCAGTACTTC. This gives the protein CASSYSPGLAKNIQYF.

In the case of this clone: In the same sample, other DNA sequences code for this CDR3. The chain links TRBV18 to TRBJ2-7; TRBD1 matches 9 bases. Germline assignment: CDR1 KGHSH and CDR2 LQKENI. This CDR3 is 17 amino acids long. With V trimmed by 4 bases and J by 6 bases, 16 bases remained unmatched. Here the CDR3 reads CASSLVPGQGRRFEQYF. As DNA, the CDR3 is TGTGCCAGCTCACTTGTCCCGGGACAGGGTCGAAGGTTCGAGCAGTACTTC.

The CDR3 region is CASSSPTGGVANYGYTF. CDR3 bases: TGTGCCAGCAGCTCACCGACGGGGGGGGTGGCTAACTATGGCTACACCTTC. This chain uses TRBV3-1 (or the pseudogene TRBV3-2) with TRBJ1-2; D possibly corresponds to TRBD1 (5 bases). V gave up 5 bases and J gave up 0 bases, with 19 bases separating them. This CDR3 spans 17 amino acids. From germline, CDR1 is LGHDT and CDR2 YNNKEL (reference sequence).

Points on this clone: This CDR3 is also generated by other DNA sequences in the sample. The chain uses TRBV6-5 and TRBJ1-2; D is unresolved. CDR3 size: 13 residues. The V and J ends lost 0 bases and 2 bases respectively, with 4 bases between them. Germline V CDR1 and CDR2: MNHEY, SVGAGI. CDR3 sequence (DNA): TGTGCCAGCAGTTACTCCGGGAACTATGGCTACACCTTC. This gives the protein CASSYSGNYGYTF.

The CDR3 loop reads CSACILNTEAFF. In DNA, the CDR3 is TGCAGCGCATGTATCCTGAACACTGAAGCTTTCTTT. The chain carries TRBV29-1 and TRBJ1-1; no clear D gene. Trimming left V 7 bases short and J 0 bases short, with 9 bases between. The length of the CDR3 is 12 residues. Germline CDR1 SQVTM, CDR2 ANQGSEA.

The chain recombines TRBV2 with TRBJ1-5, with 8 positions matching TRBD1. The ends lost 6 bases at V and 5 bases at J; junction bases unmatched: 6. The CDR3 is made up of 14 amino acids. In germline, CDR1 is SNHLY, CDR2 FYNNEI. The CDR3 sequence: CASRRTGFYQPQHF. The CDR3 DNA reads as TGTGCCAGCAGGAGGACAGGGTTTTATCAGCCCCAGCATTTT.

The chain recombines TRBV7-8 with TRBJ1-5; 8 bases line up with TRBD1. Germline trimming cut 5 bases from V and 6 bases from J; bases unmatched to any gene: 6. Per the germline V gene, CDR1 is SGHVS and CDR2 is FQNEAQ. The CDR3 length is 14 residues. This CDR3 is CASSPTGGAQPQHF. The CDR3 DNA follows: TGTGCCAGCAGCCCTACAGGGGGAGCTCAGCCCCAGCATTTT.

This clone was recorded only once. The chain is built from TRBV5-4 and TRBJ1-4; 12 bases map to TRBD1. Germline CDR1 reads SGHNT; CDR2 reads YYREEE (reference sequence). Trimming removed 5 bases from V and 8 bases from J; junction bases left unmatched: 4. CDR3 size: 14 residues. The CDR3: CASSGTGGQEKLFF. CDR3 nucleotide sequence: TGTGCCAGCAGTGGGACAGGGGGCCAAGAAAAACTGTTTTTT.

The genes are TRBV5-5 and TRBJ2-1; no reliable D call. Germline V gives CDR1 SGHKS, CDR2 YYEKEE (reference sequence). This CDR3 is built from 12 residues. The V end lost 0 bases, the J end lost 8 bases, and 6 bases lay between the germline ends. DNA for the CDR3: TGTGCCAGCAGCTTGGTCGGGCATGAGCAGTTCTTC. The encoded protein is CASSLVGHEQFF. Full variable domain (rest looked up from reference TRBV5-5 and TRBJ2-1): DAGVTQSPTHLIKTRGQQVTLRCSPISGHKSVSWYQQVLGQGPQFIFQYYEKEERGRGNFPDRFSARQFPNYSSELNVNALLLGDSALYLCASSLVGHEQFFGPGTRLTVL.

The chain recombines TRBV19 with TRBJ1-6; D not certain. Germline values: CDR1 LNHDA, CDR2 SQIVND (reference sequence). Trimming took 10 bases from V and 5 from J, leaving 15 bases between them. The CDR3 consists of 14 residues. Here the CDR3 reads CATSTGQNNSPLHF. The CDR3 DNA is TGTGCCACCTCCACGGGCCAGAATAATTCACCCCTCCACTTT.